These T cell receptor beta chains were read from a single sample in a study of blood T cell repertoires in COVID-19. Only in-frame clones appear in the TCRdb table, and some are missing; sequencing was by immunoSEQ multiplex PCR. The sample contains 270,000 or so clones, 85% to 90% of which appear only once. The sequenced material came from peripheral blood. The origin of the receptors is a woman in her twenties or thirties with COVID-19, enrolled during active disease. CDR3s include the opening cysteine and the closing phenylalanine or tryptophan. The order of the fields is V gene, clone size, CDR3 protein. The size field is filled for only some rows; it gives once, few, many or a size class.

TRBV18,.,CASSPTGVAGYTF
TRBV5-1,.,CASSWTGYNEQFF
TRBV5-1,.,CASFQGGELFF
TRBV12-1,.,CASSFAIAAGGDVGTDTQYF
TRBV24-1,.,CATSLTSWDNEQFF
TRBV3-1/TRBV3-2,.,CASSQGDSTGELFF
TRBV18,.,CASSGLGAASSYEQYF
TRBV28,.,CASKGGGPPYEQYF
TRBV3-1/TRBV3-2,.,CASSLEGGNTEAFF
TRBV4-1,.,CASSLQSHRAGNTIYF
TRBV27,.,CASRPIQTRERQFF
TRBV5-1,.,CASSLVPLQETQYF
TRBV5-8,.,CASSWYLGTPSYTEAFF
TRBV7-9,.,CASSSRTSGGYNEQFF
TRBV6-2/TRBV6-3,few,CASSYGVGGVYEQYF
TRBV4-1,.,CASSQGLARGRAEQYF
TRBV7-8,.,CASSFGGGAETQYF
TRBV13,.,CASSFRTRPTYEQYF
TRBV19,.,CASSMLGQFYGYTF
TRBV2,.,CASSDLQYGYTF
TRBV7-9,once,CASSSGRGGPTDTQYF
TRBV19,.,CASSIEGQSTDTQYF